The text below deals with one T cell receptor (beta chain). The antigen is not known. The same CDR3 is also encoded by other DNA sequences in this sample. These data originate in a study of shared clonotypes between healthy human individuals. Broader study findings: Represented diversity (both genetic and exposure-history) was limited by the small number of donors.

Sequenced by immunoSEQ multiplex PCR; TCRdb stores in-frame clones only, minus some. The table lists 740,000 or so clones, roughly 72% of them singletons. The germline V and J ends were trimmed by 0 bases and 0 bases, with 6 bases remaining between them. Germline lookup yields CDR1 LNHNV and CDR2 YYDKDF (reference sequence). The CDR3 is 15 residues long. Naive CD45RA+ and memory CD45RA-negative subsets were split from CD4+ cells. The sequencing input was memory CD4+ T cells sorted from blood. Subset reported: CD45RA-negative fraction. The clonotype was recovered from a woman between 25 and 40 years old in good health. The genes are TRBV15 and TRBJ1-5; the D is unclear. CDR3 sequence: CATSRDPYSNQPQHF. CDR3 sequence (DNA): TGTGCCACCAGCAGAGATCCTTATAGCAATCAGCCCCAGCATTTT. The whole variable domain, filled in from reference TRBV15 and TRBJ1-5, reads DAMVIQNPRYQVTQFGKPVTLSCSQTLNHNVMYWYQQKSSQAPKLLFHYYDKDFNNEADTPDNFQSRRPNTSFCFLDIRSPGLGDTAMYLCATSRDPYSNQPQHFGDGTRLSIL.